This paragraph covers one TCR beta chain sequence. The data originate from a study of blood T cell repertoires in COVID-19. V lost 4 bases to trimming and J lost 1 base; unmatched junction nucleotides: 8. Germline CDR1 and CDR2: LNHDA and SQIVND (reference sequence). This CDR3 has 16 residues. Using immunoSEQ multiplex PCR, the repertoire was profiled, and TCRdb retains in-frame clones only, with some absent. The data hold about 140,000 clones, with 84% observed a single time. V usage is TRBV19 and J usage is TRBJ2-5; 8 bases are a match to TRBD1. Input material: peripheral blood. This clonotype originated in a human donor in a cohort sampled during active COVID-19. CDR3 nucleotide sequence: TGTGCCAGTAGTACCCTCGGACAGGGTAGCCAAGAGACCCAGTACTTC. Residues: CASSTLGQGSQETQYF.